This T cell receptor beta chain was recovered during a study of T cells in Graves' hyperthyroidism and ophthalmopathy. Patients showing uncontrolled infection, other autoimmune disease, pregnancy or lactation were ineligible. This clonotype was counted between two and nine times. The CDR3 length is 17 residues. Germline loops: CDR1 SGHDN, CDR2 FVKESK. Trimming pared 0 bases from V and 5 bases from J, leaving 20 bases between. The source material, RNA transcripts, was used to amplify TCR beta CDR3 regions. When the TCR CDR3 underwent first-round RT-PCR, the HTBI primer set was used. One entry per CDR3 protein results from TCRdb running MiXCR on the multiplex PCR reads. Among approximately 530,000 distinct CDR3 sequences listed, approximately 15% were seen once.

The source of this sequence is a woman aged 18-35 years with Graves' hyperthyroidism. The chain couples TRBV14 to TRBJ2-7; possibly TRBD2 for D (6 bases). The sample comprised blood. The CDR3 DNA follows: TGTGCCAGCAGCCAAGATGTATTGCTAGCGAGCCCCCACGAGCAGTACTTC. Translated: CASSQDVLLASPHEQYF.